A selection of T cell receptor beta chains follows, all from one sample in a study of blood T cells in healthy people across ages. TCRdb reanalysed the 5' RACE reads using MiXCR and keeps one entry per CDR3 protein. The sample consists of over 1,200,000 distinct CDR3 sequences, approximately 59% of them appearing once. Sequencing was carried out using blood. These receptors all stem from a man aged 18 to 35 in good health. Both conserved end residues are part of each CDR3. Each record gives: J gene, clone size, D gene, V gene, CDR3 DNA, CDR3 protein. A D gene is named only where the DNA matches it firmly. The size entry is marked missing in some rows and otherwise reads once, few, many or a size class.

J: TRBJ1-4; size: -; D: -; V: TRBV10-3; DNA: TGTGCCATCTCAGATAAGGCAGGCGAAAATGAAAAACTGTTTTTT; CDR3: CAISDKAGENEKLFF
J: TRBJ2-1; size: -; D: -; V: TRBV15; DNA: TGTGCCACCAGCAAGTCCCGGGACTCCTCGAACAATGAGCAGTTCTTC; CDR3: CATSKSRDSSNNEQFF
J: TRBJ2-7; size: once; D: TRBD1; V: TRBV20-1; DNA: TGCAGTGGTAAAACAGGGGCCTACGAGCAGTACTTC; CDR3: CSGKTGAYEQYF
J: TRBJ2-7; size: few; D: -; V: TRBV5-6; DNA: TGTGCCAGCAGCTTTTGGCTAGCATTCGAGCAGTACTTC; CDR3: CASSFWLAFEQYF
J: TRBJ2-1; size: -; D: -; V: TRBV9; DNA: TGTGCCAGCAGCGCCTTAGGCGGGGTGCCCAACGATGAGCAGTTCTTC; CDR3: CASSALGGVPNDEQFF
J: TRBJ1-1; size: -; D: -; V: TRBV6-1; DNA: TGTGCCAGCAGCGGTGGAGAGGGTATGTTCTTT; CDR3: CASSGGEGMFF
J: TRBJ2-2; size: -; D: -; V: TRBV27; DNA: TGTGCCAGCAGTTTCCTCGAGGCGTATTGGGAGAACACCGGGGAGCTGTTTTTT; CDR3: CASSFLEAYWENTGELFF
J: TRBJ1-1; size: -; D: TRBD1; V: TRBV6-6; DNA: TGTGCCAGCAGCCCAAACGGACAGGGGAGCACTGAAGCTTTCTTT; CDR3: CASSPNGQGSTEAFF
J: TRBJ1-1; size: -; D: -; V: TRBV7-6; DNA: TGTGCCAGCAGCTTAGCGCAGTACCCGGGAGGAGGGTTTGAAGCTTTCTTT; CDR3: CASSLAQYPGGGFEAFF
J: TRBJ2-7; size: -; D: -; V: TRBV3-1; DNA: TGTGTCAGCAGCCAAGCGTGGGGGCGGGAGTCCTCCTACGAGCAGTACTTC; CDR3: CVSSQAWGRESSYEQYF
J: TRBJ2-7; size: once; D: -; V: TRBV19; DNA: TGTGCCAGTAGTACCGGTAGATTTCCCTACGAGCAGTACTTC; CDR3: CASSTGRFPYEQYF
J: TRBJ2-4; size: -; D: -; V: TRBV6-5; DNA: TGTGCCAGCAGTAGGCGACAGCACAAAAACATTCAGTACTTC; CDR3: CASSRRQHKNIQYF
J: TRBJ1-3; size: -; D: -; V: TRBV6-5; DNA: TGTGCCAGCAGTTACTCCCGACAACAGGGTTCAATGTCTGGAAACACCATATATTTT; CDR3: CASSYSRQQGSMSGNTIYF
J: TRBJ2-1; size: few; D: -; V: TRBV20-1; DNA: TGCAGTGCTAGAGTTCCGGGCTCCTACAATGAGCAGTTCTTC; CDR3: CSARVPGSYNEQFF
J: TRBJ2-1; size: few; D: TRBD1; V: TRBV29-1; DNA: TGCAGCGTCCACCCCGGGACAGGGGAGTACAATGAGCAGTTCTTC; CDR3: CSVHPGTGEYNEQFF
J: TRBJ1-2; size: -; D: -; V: TRBV10-3; DNA: TGTGCCATCAGGGAGCCAGTATTAGGACCGGGAGGCTACACCTTC; CDR3: CAIREPVLGPGGYTF
J: TRBJ1-4; size: few; D: -; V: TRBV6-5; DNA: TGTGCCAGCAGTTACCCGGGAGGGAGTGAAAAACTGTTTTTT; CDR3: CASSYPGGSEKLFF
J: TRBJ1-5; size: -; D: -; V: TRBV6-6; DNA: TGTGCCAGCAGTGTAACGTCAGCCCAGCATTTT; CDR3: CASSVTSAQHF
J: TRBJ2-1; size: -; D: -; V: TRBV28; DNA: TGTGCCAGCAGTTTACAGGTTCCAGAGACCCAGTTCTTC; CDR3: CASSLQVPETQFF
J: TRBJ1-2; size: -; D: TRBD1; V: TRBV25-1; DNA: TGTGCCTCCTCTCAGGGGGCTAAAGGCTACACCTTC; CDR3: CASSQGAKGYTF
J: TRBJ2-5; size: -; D: TRBD2; V: TRBV7-9; DNA: TGTGCCAGCAGCCTTACGAGGACTAGCAGGCTGAATGAGCAGTACTTC; CDR3: CASSLTRTSRLNEQYF
J: TRBJ1-2; size: -; D: -; V: TRBV6-5; DNA: TGTGCCAGCAGTTACTCGAATGGTTTCGCTGGCTACACCTTC; CDR3: CASSYSNGFAGYTF
J: TRBJ2-1; size: -; D: -; V: TRBV25-1; DNA: TGTGCCAGCAGTTTGGGGTTCCCCTACAATGAGCAGTTCTTC; CDR3: CASSLGFPYNEQFF
J: TRBJ2-7; size: few; D: -; V: TRBV13; DNA: TGTGCCAGCAGCTTAGGGACGGTTGATACCTACGAGCAGTACTTC; CDR3: CASSLGTVDTYEQYF
J: TRBJ1-1; size: -; D: -; V: TRBV2; DNA: TGTGCCAGCAGTCGGGAGGGGCGGACTGAAGCTTTCTTT; CDR3: CASSREGRTEAFF
J: TRBJ2-5; size: -; D: TRBD2; V: TRBV2; DNA: TGTGCCAGCAAAAGGACTAGCGGCCCCCAGGAGACCCAGTACTTC; CDR3: CASKRTSGPQETQYF
J: TRBJ1-6; size: -; D: -; V: TRBV6-1; DNA: TGTGCCAGCAGTGAACCAGGGAAAGGCAGTAATTCACCCCTCCACTTT; CDR3: CASSEPGKGSNSPLHF
J: TRBJ2-3; size: few; D: -; V: TRBV29-1; DNA: TGCAGCGTTTGGCAGGATAGCACAGATACGCAGTATTTT; CDR3: CSVWQDSTDTQYF
J: TRBJ2-3; size: -; D: TRBD2; V: TRBV11-2; DNA: TGTGCCAGCAGTGCACGACTAGCGGGAGGGGGCACAGATACGCAGTATTTT; CDR3: CASSARLAGGGTDTQYF
J: TRBJ1-1; size: -; D: -; V: TRBV12-3/TRBV12-4; DNA: TGTGCCAGCAGTCTCGACAGGCTGCCGAACACTGAAGCTTTCTTT; CDR3: CASSLDRLPNTEAFF
J: TRBJ2-1; size: -; D: -; V: TRBV18; DNA: TGTGCCAGCTTGAACACCGGTGAGCAGTTCTTC; CDR3: CASLNTGEQFF
J: TRBJ2-1; size: -; D: -; V: TRBV20-1; DNA: TGCAGTGCTAGGAAAAGGTCGTGGGAGCAGTTCTTC; CDR3: CSARKRSWEQFF
J: TRBJ2-5; size: -; D: -; V: TRBV20-1; DNA: TGCAGTGCTCAGGAGGTTAATGTGGAAGGGGTCGGAGAGACCCAGTACTTC; CDR3: CSAQEVNVEGVGETQYF
J: TRBJ2-3; size: few; D: -; V: TRBV4-1; DNA: TGCGCCAGCAGAGATCACGGAGGAGCGAGAGATACGCAGTATTTT; CDR3: CASRDHGGARDTQYF
J: TRBJ2-7; size: -; D: -; V: TRBV4-3; DNA: TGCGCCAGCAGTCACGGGACAAACTACGAGCAGTACTTC; CDR3: CASSHGTNYEQYF
J: TRBJ2-3; size: many; D: TRBD2; V: TRBV20-1; DNA: TGCAGTGCTAGGCCTACTAGCGGGGTTAGCACAGATACGCAGTATTTT; CDR3: CSARPTSGVSTDTQYF
J: TRBJ1-6; size: -; D: -; V: TRBV6-1; DNA: TGTGCCAGCAACTGGGGGGGTCCTTTGATCAATCAGGCAAATCCCCTCCACTTT; CDR3: CASNWGGPLINQANPLHF
J: TRBJ1-2; size: -; D: -; V: TRBV12-3/TRBV12-4; DNA: TGTGCCAGCAGGTCAGGACAGTTTTATGGCTACACCTTC; CDR3: CASRSGQFYGYTF
J: TRBJ1-5; size: few; D: -; V: TRBV3-1; DNA: TGTGCCAGCAGCCAAGGTTTCGACAATCAGCCCCAGCATTTT; CDR3: CASSQGFDNQPQHF
J: TRBJ2-3; size: -; D: -; V: TRBV20-1; DNA: TGCAGTGCTAGTCTAATCGATATGCAGTATTTT; CDR3: CSASLIDMQYF
J: TRBJ1-2; size: -; D: -; V: TRBV10-3; DNA: TGTGCCATCAAAATCGACAGAGGCGTTGGCTACACCTTC; CDR3: CAIKIDRGVGYTF
J: TRBJ2-1; size: -; D: -; V: TRBV5-8; DNA: TGTGCCGGCAGCATAAATGAGCAGTTCTTC; CDR3: CAGSINEQFF
J: TRBJ2-6; size: -; D: TRBD1; V: TRBV4-1; DNA: TGCGCCAGCAGCCAAGTTGGGACAGTAAAATCTGGGGCCAACGTCCTGACTTTC; CDR3: CASSQVGTVKSGANVLTF
J: TRBJ2-7; size: few; D: TRBD1; V: TRBV2; DNA: TGTGCCAGCAGGACGGACAGGGACTACGAGCAGTACTTC; CDR3: CASRTDRDYEQYF
J: TRBJ2-3; size: -; D: TRBD1; V: TRBV4-1; DNA: TGCGCCAGCAGCCCATCTCAGGGGACAGGGTCCACAGATACGCAGTATTTT; CDR3: CASSPSQGTGSTDTQYF